A selection of T cell receptor beta chains follows, all from one sample in a study of shared T cell receptors in the human thymus. Method: immunoSEQ multiplex PCR; TCRdb's copy keeps in-frame clones and lacks some. The sample gives about 660,000 clones, 85% to 90% of which show up once; approximately 0.01% is in the top ten. The sample also formed part of further work on human thymus T cells.

Sequenced input: thymocytes. These TCRs come from a boy younger than two with a congenital heart defect. The CDR3 runs from the conserved cysteine through the conserved F or W. Each record gives: J gene, V gene, clone size, D gene, CDR3 DNA, CDR3 protein. A D gene is named only where the DNA matches it firmly. Only part of the rows carry a size: once, few, many, or a class if the clone is expanded.

J gene: TRBJ2-1
V gene: TRBV10-3
clone size: -
D gene: TRBD2
CDR3 DNA: TGTGCCACCACTAGCGGGAGAGACCCTGGGGATGAGCAGTTCTTC
CDR3 protein: CATTSGRDPGDEQFF

J gene: TRBJ1-4
V gene: TRBV27
clone size: -
D gene: -
CDR3 DNA: TGTGCCAGCAGCCCTCGAGACACTGAAAAACTGTTTTTT
CDR3 protein: CASSPRDTEKLFF

J gene: TRBJ2-5
V gene: TRBV4-2
clone size: -
D gene: TRBD2
CDR3 DNA: TGTGCCAGCAGCCAAGATGGGAAGCAAGCGGGAGACGAAGAGACCCAGTACTTC
CDR3 protein: CASSQDGKQAGDEETQYF

J gene: TRBJ2-6
V gene: TRBV10-1
clone size: -
D gene: -
CDR3 DNA: TGCGCCAGCAGTGAGAGCGGTCACTCTGGGGCCAACGTCCTGACTTTC
CDR3 protein: CASSESGHSGANVLTF

J gene: TRBJ2-1
V gene: TRBV10-1
clone size: -
D gene: -
CDR3 DNA: TGCGCCAGCAGTTCCCAGGGAGGTGAGCAGTTCTTC
CDR3 protein: CASSSQGGEQFF

J gene: TRBJ2-1
V gene: TRBV29-1
clone size: -
D gene: TRBD2
CDR3 DNA: TGCAGCGTCTCCCTAGCGGGAGGGCCTGAGGACTACAATGAGCAGTTCTTC
CDR3 protein: CSVSLAGGPEDYNEQFF

J gene: TRBJ2-7
V gene: TRBV15
clone size: -
D gene: TRBD1
CDR3 DNA: TGTGCCACCAGATCCCTCGGACAGGGTTTCGGCTACGAGCAGTACTTC
CDR3 protein: CATRSLGQGFGYEQYF

J gene: TRBJ2-4
V gene: TRBV4-1
clone size: -
D gene: -
CDR3 DNA: TGCGCCAGCAGCCAAGATGTCGGCAAAAACATTCAGTACTTC
CDR3 protein: CASSQDVGKNIQYF

J gene: TRBJ2-5
V gene: TRBV27
clone size: -
D gene: -
CDR3 DNA: TGTGCCAGCAGTTTAAAAGGAGGGAGATGGGTCCAAGAGACCCAGTACTTC
CDR3 protein: CASSLKGGRWVQETQYF

J gene: TRBJ1-1
V gene: TRBV28
clone size: -
D gene: -
CDR3 DNA: TGTGCCAGCAGTTTACGGGGGGAATACACTGAAGCTTTCTTT
CDR3 protein: CASSLRGEYTEAFF

J gene: TRBJ2-7
V gene: TRBV7-3
clone size: -
D gene: -
CDR3 DNA: TGTGCCAGCAGCCCTACCCCTCCCTACGAGCAGTACTTC
CDR3 protein: CASSPTPPYEQYF

J gene: TRBJ1-5
V gene: TRBV4-3
clone size: -
D gene: -
CDR3 DNA: TGCGCCAGCAGCCAAGTGGCAGGGCGGGGACAGCCCCAGCATTTT
CDR3 protein: CASSQVAGRGQPQHF

J gene: TRBJ2-7
V gene: TRBV19
clone size: -
D gene: -
CDR3 DNA: TGTGCCAGTAGTATTGGACGGGAAACCTACGAGCAGTACTTC
CDR3 protein: CASSIGRETYEQYF

J gene: TRBJ1-2
V gene: TRBV27
clone size: -
D gene: -
CDR3 DNA: TGTGCCAGCAGTTCTCCTCTGAGGGAGAACTATGGCTACACCTTC
CDR3 protein: CASSSPLRENYGYTF

J gene: TRBJ2-7
V gene: TRBV11-1
clone size: -
D gene: -
CDR3 DNA: TGTGCCAGCAGCTTAACGGGTCTGGACGAGCAGTACTTC
CDR3 protein: CASSLTGLDEQYF

J gene: TRBJ2-7
V gene: TRBV9
clone size: -
D gene: TRBD1
CDR3 DNA: TGTGCCAGCAGCGCCACAGGGGCCTACGAGCAGTACTTC
CDR3 protein: CASSATGAYEQYF

J gene: TRBJ2-1
V gene: TRBV14
clone size: -
D gene: TRBD2
CDR3 DNA: TGTGCCAGCAGCCAAATTTCGGGAGGGCTAGGTTGGAATGAGCAGTTCTTC
CDR3 protein: CASSQISGGLGWNEQFF

J gene: TRBJ2-7
V gene: TRBV28
clone size: -
D gene: -
CDR3 DNA: TGTGCCACTCACGGAAGGGGGTATTCTGCCTACGAGCAGTACTTC
CDR3 protein: CATHGRGYSAYEQYF

J gene: TRBJ1-4
V gene: TRBV10-2
clone size: -
D gene: -
CDR3 DNA: TGCGCCAGCAGTGTGACATCAGGGGTTGGCGAAAAACTGTTTTTT
CDR3 protein: CASSVTSGVGEKLFF

J gene: TRBJ2-2
V gene: TRBV18
clone size: -
D gene: TRBD2
CDR3 DNA: TGTGCCAGCTCACCCCTCTCTAGCGGGAGGGCCCAGGCCACCGGGGAGCTGTTTTTT
CDR3 protein: CASSPLSSGRAQATGELFF

J gene: TRBJ2-2
V gene: TRBV7-6
clone size: few
D gene: TRBD2
CDR3 DNA: TGTGCCAGCAGCTCCGCCGGGACTAGCGATACGGAGAGGGGCACCGGGGAGCTGTTTTTT
CDR3 protein: CASSSAGTSDTERGTGELFF

J gene: TRBJ2-2
V gene: TRBV5-5
clone size: -
D gene: -
CDR3 DNA: TGTGCCAGCAGCCCGAACAGGGTATACACCGGGGAGCTGTTTTTT
CDR3 protein: CASSPNRVYTGELFF

J gene: TRBJ1-2
V gene: TRBV4-1
clone size: few
D gene: -
CDR3 DNA: TGCGCCAGCAGCCAAGATCGACAGCGAAACTATGGCTACACCTTC
CDR3 protein: CASSQDRQRNYGYTF

J gene: TRBJ1-5
V gene: TRBV10-2
clone size: -
D gene: -
CDR3 DNA: TGCGCCAGCAGGGACAGAAATAGCAATCAGCCCCAGCATTTT
CDR3 protein: CASRDRNSNQPQHF

J gene: TRBJ2-7
V gene: TRBV4-3
clone size: once
D gene: -
CDR3 DNA: TGCGCCAGCAGCCAAGGGGTACTGCAGGGCCCCTACGAGCAGTACTTC
CDR3 protein: CASSQGVLQGPYEQYF

J gene: TRBJ2-7
V gene: TRBV5-4
clone size: -
D gene: TRBD2
CDR3 DNA: TGTGCCAGCAGCTGGGGACTAGCGGGAGAGAACGAGCAGTACTTC
CDR3 protein: CASSWGLAGENEQYF

J gene: TRBJ1-1
V gene: TRBV2
clone size: -
D gene: -
CDR3 DNA: TGTGCCAGCAGGTTTCCGGCGGTTCGGCTCTTGAACACTGAAGCTTTCTTT
CDR3 protein: CASRFPAVRLLNTEAFF

J gene: TRBJ2-7
V gene: TRBV6-6
clone size: few
D gene: TRBD2
CDR3 DNA: TGTGCCAGCAGTTACAGGCGGGGGGTAGGCTACGAGCAGTACTTC
CDR3 protein: CASSYRRGVGYEQYF

J gene: TRBJ2-5
V gene: TRBV5-4
clone size: -
D gene: TRBD2
CDR3 DNA: TGTGCCAGCAGCTTTACTAGCGTAGTCCAAGAGACCCAGTACTTC
CDR3 protein: CASSFTSVVQETQYF

J gene: TRBJ2-7
V gene: TRBV27
clone size: few
D gene: -
CDR3 DNA: TGTGCCAGCAGTTCAAGTCCCAGACACATCTACGAGCAGTACTTC
CDR3 protein: CASSSSPRHIYEQYF

J gene: TRBJ1-2
V gene: TRBV27
clone size: -
D gene: -
CDR3 DNA: TGTGCCAGCAGTTTATCGATTATTCGGGGTGGGATTAACTATGGCTACACCTTC
CDR3 protein: CASSLSIIRGGINYGYTF

J gene: TRBJ2-7
V gene: TRBV2
clone size: -
D gene: -
CDR3 DNA: TGTGCCAGCAGTGATGGAGTCTACGAGCAGTACTTC
CDR3 protein: CASSDGVYEQYF

J gene: TRBJ2-1
V gene: TRBV5-1
clone size: -
D gene: TRBD2
CDR3 DNA: TGCGCCAGCAGCTTGGCCGGGACTAAACCCTGGGGTGGGGCCAATGAGCAGTTCTTC
CDR3 protein: CASSLAGTKPWGGANEQFF

J gene: TRBJ2-3
V gene: TRBV4-1
clone size: -
D gene: TRBD1
CDR3 DNA: TGCGCCAGCAGCCCGACAGGGGGCGCAGATACGCAGTATTTT
CDR3 protein: CASSPTGGADTQYF

J gene: TRBJ2-1
V gene: TRBV10-3
clone size: -
D gene: TRBD2
CDR3 DNA: TGTGCCATCCGCTCAGGACTAGCGGACAATGAGCAGTTCTTC
CDR3 protein: CAIRSGLADNEQFF

J gene: TRBJ2-7
V gene: TRBV9
clone size: -
D gene: TRBD1
CDR3 DNA: TGTGCCAGCAGCGAACAGGGACAGGGCTACGAGCAGTACTTC
CDR3 protein: CASSEQGQGYEQYF

J gene: TRBJ2-3
V gene: TRBV4-2
clone size: few
D gene: TRBD2
CDR3 DNA: TGTGCCAGCAGCCGCAATAGCGGGAGAGGGGATACGCAGTATTTT
CDR3 protein: CASSRNSGRGDTQYF

J gene: TRBJ2-3
V gene: TRBV7-8
clone size: once
D gene: TRBD1
CDR3 DNA: TGTGCCAGCAGCCCCAGAGGGGACAGATCCACAGATACGCAGTATTTT
CDR3 protein: CASSPRGDRSTDTQYF

J gene: TRBJ2-2
V gene: TRBV7-3
clone size: -
D gene: TRBD2
CDR3 DNA: TGTGCCAGCAGCTCCCCCCGCGGTAGCGGGTCTAACACCGGGGAGCTGTTTTTT
CDR3 protein: CASSSPRGSGSNTGELFF

J gene: TRBJ1-2
V gene: TRBV30
clone size: -
D gene: TRBD1
CDR3 DNA: TGTGCCTGGGGGACAGGGAGGGACTATGGCTACACCTTC
CDR3 protein: CAWGTGRDYGYTF

J gene: TRBJ1-5
V gene: TRBV30
clone size: -
D gene: -
CDR3 DNA: TGTGCCTGGAGCCAGGGGTCCCGGGGTCAACCCCAGCATTTT
CDR3 protein: CAWSQGSRGQPQHF

J gene: TRBJ2-7
V gene: TRBV15
clone size: -
D gene: TRBD1
CDR3 DNA: TGTGCCACCAGTCGAACAGGGGGCCCAACTGGAATAACCTACGAGCAGTACTTC
CDR3 protein: CATSRTGGPTGITYEQYF